This T cell receptor beta chain was observed in a study of cytomegalovirus exposure and HLA in healthy donors. Study-wide results and caveats: TCR beta sequences numbering about 17,000 were associated with HLA alleles at 0.05 false discovery rate in a later analysis. Presence/absence analysis assumed near-uniform sequencing depth across donors.

CDR3 length: 13 amino acids. V lost 5 bases to trimming and J lost 5 bases, with 13 bases between them. CDR1 is GTSNPN, CDR2 SVGIG, per germline (reference sequence). PCR was performed using 60 Vbeta and 13 Jbeta primers. Produced via immunoSEQ multiplex PCR; TCRdb's table is partial and in-frame only. The sample holds 130,000 or so clones, around 8.5% seen once. Donors likely had unrecorded immune exposures despite being nominally healthy when sampled. This clone was detected only a few times. Its antigen remains unidentified. Material for sequencing was PBMCs. V usage is TRBV30 and J usage is TRBJ1-5; D possibly corresponds to TRBD1 (6 bases). The receptor was derived from a man between 40 and 49 years old in good health and CMV-seronegative. This chain's CDR3 is CAWSQGSDQPQHF. The CDR3 DNA sequence: TGTGCCTGGTCACAGGGCTCCGATCAGCCCCAGCATTTT.